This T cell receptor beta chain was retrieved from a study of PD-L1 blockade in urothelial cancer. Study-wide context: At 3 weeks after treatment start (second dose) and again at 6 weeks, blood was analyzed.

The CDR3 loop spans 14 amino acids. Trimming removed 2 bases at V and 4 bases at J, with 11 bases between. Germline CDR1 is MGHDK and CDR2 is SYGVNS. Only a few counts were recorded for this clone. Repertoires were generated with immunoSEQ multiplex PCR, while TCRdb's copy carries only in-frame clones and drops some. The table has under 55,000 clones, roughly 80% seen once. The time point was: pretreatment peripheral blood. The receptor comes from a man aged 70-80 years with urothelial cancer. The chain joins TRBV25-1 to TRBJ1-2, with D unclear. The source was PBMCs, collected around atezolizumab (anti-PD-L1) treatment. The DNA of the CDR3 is TGTGCCAGCAGTGAAAATAAAGGGAGCTATGGCTACACCTTC. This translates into CASSENKGSYGYTF.